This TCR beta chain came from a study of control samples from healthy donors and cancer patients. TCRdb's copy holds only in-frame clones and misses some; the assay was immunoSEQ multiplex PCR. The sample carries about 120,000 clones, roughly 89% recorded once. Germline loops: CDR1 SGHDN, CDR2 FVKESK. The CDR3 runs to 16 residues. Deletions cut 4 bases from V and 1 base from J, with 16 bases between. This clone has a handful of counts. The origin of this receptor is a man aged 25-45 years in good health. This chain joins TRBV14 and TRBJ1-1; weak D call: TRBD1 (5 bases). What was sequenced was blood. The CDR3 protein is CASSLWEGYGNTEAFF. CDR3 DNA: TGTGCCAGCAGCCTTTGGGAGGGGTACGGGAACACTGAAGCTTTCTTT. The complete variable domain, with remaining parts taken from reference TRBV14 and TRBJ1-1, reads EAGVTQFPSHSVIEKGQTVTLRCDPISGHDNLYWYRRVMGKEIKFLLHFVKESKQDESGMPNNRFLAERTGGTYSTLKVQPAELEDSGVYFCASSLWEGYGNTEAFFGQGTRLTVV.